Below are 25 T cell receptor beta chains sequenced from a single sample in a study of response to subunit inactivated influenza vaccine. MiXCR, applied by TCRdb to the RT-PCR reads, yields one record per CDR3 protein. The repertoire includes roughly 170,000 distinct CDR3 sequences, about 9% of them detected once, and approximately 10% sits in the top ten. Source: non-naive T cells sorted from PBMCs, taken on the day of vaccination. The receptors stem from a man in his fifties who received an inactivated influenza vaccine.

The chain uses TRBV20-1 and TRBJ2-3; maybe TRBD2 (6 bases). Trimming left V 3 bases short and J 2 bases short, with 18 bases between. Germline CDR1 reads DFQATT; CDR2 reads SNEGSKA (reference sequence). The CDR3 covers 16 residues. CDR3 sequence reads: CSARPSGTYPTDTQYF. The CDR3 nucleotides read TGCAGTGCTAGGCCCTCCGGGACTTATCCCACAGATACGCAGTATTTT.

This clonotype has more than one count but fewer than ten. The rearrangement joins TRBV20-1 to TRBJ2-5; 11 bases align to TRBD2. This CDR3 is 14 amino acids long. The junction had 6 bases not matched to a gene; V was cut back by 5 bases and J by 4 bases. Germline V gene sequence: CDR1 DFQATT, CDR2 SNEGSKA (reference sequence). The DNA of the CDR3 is TGCAGTGCTGGAGGTAGCGGGAGGGGAGAGACCCAGTACTTC. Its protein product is CSAGGSGRGETQYF.

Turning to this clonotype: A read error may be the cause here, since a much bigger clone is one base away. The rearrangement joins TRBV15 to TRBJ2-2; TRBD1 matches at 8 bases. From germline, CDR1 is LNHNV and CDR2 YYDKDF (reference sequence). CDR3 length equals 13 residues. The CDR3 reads CTTSRQGSGELFF. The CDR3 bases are TGTACCACCAGCAGACAGGGGTCCGGGGAGCTGTTTTTT.

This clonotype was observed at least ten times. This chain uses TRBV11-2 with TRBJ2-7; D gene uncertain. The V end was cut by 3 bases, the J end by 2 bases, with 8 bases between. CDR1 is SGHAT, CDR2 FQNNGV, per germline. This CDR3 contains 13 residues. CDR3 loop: CASSLERPYEQYF. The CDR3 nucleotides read TGTGCCAGCAGCTTGGAGAGACCCTACGAGCAGTACTTC.

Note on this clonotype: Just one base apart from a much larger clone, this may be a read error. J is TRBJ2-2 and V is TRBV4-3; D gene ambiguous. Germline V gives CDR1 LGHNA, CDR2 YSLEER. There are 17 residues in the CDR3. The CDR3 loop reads CASSQEARLANTVELFF. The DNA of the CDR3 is TGCGCCAGCAGCCAAGAGGCCAGACTCGCGAACACCGTGGAGCTGTTTTTT.

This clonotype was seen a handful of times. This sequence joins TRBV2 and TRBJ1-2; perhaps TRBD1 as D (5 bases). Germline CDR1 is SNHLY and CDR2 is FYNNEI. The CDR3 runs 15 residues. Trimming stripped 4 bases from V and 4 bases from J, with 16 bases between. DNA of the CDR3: TGTGCCAGCAGTGCCGCCCAGGGACGGAGCTATGGCTACACCTTC. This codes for CASSAAQGRSYGYTF. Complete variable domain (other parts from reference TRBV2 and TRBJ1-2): EPEVTQTPSHQVTQMGQEVILRCVPISNHLYFYWYRQILGQKVEFLVSFYNNEISEKSEIFDDQFSVERPDGSNFTLKIRSTKLEDSAMYFCASSAAQGRSYGYTFGSGTRLTVV.

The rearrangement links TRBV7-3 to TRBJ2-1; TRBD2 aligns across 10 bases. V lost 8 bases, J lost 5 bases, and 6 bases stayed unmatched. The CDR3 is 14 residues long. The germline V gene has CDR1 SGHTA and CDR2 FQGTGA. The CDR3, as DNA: TGTGCCAGCCAGCGGACTAGCGGCCACAATGAGCAGTTCTTC. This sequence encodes CASQRTSGHNEQFF.

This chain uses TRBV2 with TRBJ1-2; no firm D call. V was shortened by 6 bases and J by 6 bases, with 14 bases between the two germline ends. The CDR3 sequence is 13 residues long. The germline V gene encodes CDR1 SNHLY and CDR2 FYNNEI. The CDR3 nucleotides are TGTGCCAGCAGCCTTAGGATTGGGGATGGCTACACCTTC. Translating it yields CASSLRIGDGYTF.

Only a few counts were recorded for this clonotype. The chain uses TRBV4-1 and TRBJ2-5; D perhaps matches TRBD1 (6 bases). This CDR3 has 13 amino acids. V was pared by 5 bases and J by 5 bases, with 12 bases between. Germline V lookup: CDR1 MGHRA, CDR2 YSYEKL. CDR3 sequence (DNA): TGCGCCAGCAGCGTACAGGGTACGGAGACCCAGTACTTC. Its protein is CASSVQGTETQYF.

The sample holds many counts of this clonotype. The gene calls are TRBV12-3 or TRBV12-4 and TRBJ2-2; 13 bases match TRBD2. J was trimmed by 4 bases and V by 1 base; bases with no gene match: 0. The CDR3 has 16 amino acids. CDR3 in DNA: TGTGCCAGCAGTTTAGGGACTAGCGGGAGCACCGGGGAGCTGTTTTTT. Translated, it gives CASSLGTSGSTGELFF.

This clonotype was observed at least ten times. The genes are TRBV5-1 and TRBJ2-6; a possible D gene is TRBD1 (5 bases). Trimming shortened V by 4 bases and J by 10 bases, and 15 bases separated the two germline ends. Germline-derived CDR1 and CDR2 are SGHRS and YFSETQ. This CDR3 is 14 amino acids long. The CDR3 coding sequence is TGCGCCAGCAGCAGTCTGGACAAGTCAAACGTCCTGACTTTC. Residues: CASSSLDKSNVLTF.

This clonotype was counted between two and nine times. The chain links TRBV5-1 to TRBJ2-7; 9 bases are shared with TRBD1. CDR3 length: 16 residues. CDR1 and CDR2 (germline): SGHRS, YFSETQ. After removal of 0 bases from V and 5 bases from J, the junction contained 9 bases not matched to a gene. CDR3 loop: CASSLASGTGSNEQYF. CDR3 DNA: TGCGCCAGCAGCTTGGCCAGTGGGACAGGGTCAAACGAGCAGTACTTC.

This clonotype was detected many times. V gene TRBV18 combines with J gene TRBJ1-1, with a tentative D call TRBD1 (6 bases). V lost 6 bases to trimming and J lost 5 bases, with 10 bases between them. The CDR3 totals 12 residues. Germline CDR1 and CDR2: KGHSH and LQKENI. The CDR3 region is CASSLTGTEAFF. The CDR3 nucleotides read TGTGCCAGCTCCTTAACAGGGACTGAAGCTTTCTTT.

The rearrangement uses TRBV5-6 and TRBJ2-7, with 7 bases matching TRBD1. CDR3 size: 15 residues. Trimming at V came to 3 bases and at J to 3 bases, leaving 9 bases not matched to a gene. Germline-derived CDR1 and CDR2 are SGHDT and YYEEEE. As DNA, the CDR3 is TGTGCCAGCAGCTCGACCTGGGACAGCTTCTACGAGCAGTACTTC. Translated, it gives CASSSTWDSFYEQYF.

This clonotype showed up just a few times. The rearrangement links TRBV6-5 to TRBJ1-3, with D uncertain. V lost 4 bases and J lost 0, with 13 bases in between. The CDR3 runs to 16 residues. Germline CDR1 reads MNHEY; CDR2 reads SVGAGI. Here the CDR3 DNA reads TGTGCCAGCAGTTTGAGGGAAAACCTCTCTGGAAACACCATATATTTT. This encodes CASSLRENLSGNTIYF.

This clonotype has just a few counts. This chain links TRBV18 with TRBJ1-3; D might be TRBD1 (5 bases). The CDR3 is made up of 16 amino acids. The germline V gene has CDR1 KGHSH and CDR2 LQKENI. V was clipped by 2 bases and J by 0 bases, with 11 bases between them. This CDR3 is CASSPVGAPSGNTIYF. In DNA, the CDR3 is TGTGCCAGCTCACCAGTTGGGGCTCCCTCTGGAAACACCATATATTTT.

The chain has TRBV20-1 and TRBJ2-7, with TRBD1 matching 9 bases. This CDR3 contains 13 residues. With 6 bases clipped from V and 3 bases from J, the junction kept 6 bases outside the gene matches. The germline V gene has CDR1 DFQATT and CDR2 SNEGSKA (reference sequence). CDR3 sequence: CSALDRGGYEQYF. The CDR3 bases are TGCAGTGCCCTCGACAGGGGGGGCTACGAGCAGTACTTC.

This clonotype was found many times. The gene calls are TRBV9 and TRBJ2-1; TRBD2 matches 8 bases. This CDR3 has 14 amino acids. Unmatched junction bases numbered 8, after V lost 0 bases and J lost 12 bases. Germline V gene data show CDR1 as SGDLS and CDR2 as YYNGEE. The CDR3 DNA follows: TGTGCCAGCAGCGTAGATACTAGCGGACAAGGGCAGTTCTTC. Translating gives CASSVDTSGQGQFF.

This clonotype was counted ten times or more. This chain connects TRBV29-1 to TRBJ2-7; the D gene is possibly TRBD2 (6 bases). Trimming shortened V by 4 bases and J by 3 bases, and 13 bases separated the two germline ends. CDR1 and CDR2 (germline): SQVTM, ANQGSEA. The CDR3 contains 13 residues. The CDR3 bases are TGCAGCGTTGCTCGGGACTCCCACTACGAGCAGTACTTC. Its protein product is CSVARDSHYEQYF.

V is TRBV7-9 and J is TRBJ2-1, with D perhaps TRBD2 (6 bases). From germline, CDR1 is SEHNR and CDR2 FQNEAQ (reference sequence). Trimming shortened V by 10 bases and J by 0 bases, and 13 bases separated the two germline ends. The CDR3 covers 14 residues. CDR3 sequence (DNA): TGTGCCACTGACGGGAGCCCCTCCTACAATGAGCAGTTCTTC. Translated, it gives CATDGSPSYNEQFF.

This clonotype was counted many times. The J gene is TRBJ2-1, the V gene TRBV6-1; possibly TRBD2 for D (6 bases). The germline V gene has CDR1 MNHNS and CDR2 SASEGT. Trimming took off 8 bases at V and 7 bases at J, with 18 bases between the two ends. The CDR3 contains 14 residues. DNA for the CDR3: TGTGCCAGCCTGGAGCGGGTCCGTGGTAATGAGCAGTTCTTC. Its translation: CASLERVRGNEQFF.

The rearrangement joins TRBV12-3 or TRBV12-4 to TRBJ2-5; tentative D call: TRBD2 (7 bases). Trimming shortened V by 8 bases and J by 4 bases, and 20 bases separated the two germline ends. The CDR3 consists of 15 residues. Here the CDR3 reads CASGPAGAWGETQYF. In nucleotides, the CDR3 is TGTGCCAGCGGGCCCGCGGGGGCGTGGGGAGAGACCCAGTACTTC.

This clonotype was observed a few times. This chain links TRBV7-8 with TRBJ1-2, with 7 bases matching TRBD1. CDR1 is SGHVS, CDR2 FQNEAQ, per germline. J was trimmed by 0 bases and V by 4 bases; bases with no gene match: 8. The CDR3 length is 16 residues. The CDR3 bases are TGTGCCAGCAGCTCCCACCCGGGACAGCCTAACTATGGCTACACCTTC. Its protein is CASSSHPGQPNYGYTF.

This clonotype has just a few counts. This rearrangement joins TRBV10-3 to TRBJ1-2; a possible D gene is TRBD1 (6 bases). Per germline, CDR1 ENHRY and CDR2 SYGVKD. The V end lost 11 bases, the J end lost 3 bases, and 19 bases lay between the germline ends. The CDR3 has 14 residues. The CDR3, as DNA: TGTGCCTCATATCGGACAGTGGGGGACTATGGCTACACCTTC. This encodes CASYRTVGDYGYTF.

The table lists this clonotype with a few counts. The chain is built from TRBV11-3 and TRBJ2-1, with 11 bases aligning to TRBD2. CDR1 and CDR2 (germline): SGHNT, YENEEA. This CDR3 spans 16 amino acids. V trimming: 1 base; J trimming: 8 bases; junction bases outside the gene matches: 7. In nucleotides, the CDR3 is TGTGCCAGCAGCTTAGGACTAGCGGGATTGGCTGATGAGCAGTTCTTC. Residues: CASSLGLAGLADEQFF.